One sample yielded the 22 T cell receptor beta chains listed below, sequenced in a study of shared clonotypes between healthy human individuals. Assay: immunoSEQ multiplex PCR; the TCRdb copy retains only in-frame clones and omits some. The top ten clones hold approximately 0.11% of a sample with around 600,000 clones, roughly 95% of them seen once. Terminally differentiated effector memory CD45RA+ cells were excluded by CCR7 positive selection of CD45RO-negative cells. Specimen: naive CD8+ T cells sorted from blood. The source is a woman between 25 and 40 years old in good health.

The chain employs TRBV6-1 and TRBJ1-2; no definite D call. Germline-derived CDR1 and CDR2 are MNHNS and SASEGT. Trimming left V 8 bases short and J 3 bases short, with 19 bases between. The CDR3 consists of 15 residues. The DNA for the CDR3 is TGTGCCAGCGTCTCCCTTCCGGGCGCGGACTATGGCTACACCTTC. Translating gives CASVSLPGADYGYTF.

Comments on this clone: Other DNA sequences in the same sample also yield this CDR3. V and J are TRBV28 and TRBJ2-7; D unclear. Trimming stripped 2 bases from V and 3 bases from J, with 5 bases between. Germline V CDR1 and CDR2: MDHEN, SYDVKM. This CDR3 contains 12 residues. CDR3 nucleotide sequence: TGTGCCAGCAGTTTACGTGGCTACGAGCAGTACTTC. Its protein product is CASSLRGYEQYF.

This sequence joins TRBV28 and TRBJ2-1; 13 bases are a match to TRBD2. The V gene's germline CDR1 is MDHEN and CDR2 SYDVKM. The CDR3 length is 15 residues. V lost 8 bases to trimming and J lost 7 bases; unmatched junction nucleotides: 8. In DNA form, the CDR3 reads TGTGCCAGCCGTATACCGGGACTAGCGGGGAATGAGCAGTTCTTC. Residues: CASRIPGLAGNEQFF.

The rearrangement uses TRBV2 and TRBJ2-7, with 7 bases fitting TRBD2. Trimming removed 3 bases from V and 2 bases from J; junction bases left unmatched: 7. The CDR3 consists of 15 residues. Per germline, CDR1 SNHLY and CDR2 FYNNEI. The chain's CDR3 is CASSETSGTPYEQYF. In nucleotides, the CDR3 is TGTGCCAGCAGTGAGACGAGCGGGACTCCCTACGAGCAGTACTTC.

The gene calls are TRBV29-1 and TRBJ2-5; maybe TRBD1 (5 bases). With 3 bases removed from V and 5 bases from J, the gap between germline ends came to 13 bases. Germline CDR1 is SQVTM and CDR2 is ANQGSEA. The CDR3 is 13 residues long. The CDR3 sequence: CSVEQGRAETQYF. The CDR3 DNA reads TGCAGCGTTGAGCAAGGCAGGGCCGAGACCCAGTACTTC.

The rearrangement uses TRBV28 and TRBJ1-2; D is perhaps TRBD1 (5 bases). V dropped 4 bases and J dropped 8 bases, with 11 bases sitting between them. CDR1 is MDHEN and CDR2 is SYDVKM in the germline V gene. The CDR3 totals 12 residues. This CDR3 is CASSWGGGGYTF. The DNA for the CDR3 is TGTGCCAGCAGTTGGGGCGGAGGGGGCTACACCTTC.

V usage is TRBV19 and J usage is TRBJ2-5; no definite D call. The J call may be in error: the DNA end matches TRBJ2-7 better. CDR3 length: 13 amino acids. Germline V lookup: CDR1 LNHDA, CDR2 SQIVND (reference sequence). CDR3 loop: CASSMVSAYEQYF. The CDR3 coding sequence is TGTGCCAGTAGTATGGTCTCGGCCTACGAGCAGTACTTC.

The rearrangement uses TRBV6-1 and TRBJ1-2, with D possibly matching TRBD1 (6 bases). Trimming took 6 bases from V and 2 from J, leaving 16 bases between them. The germline V gene has CDR1 MNHNS and CDR2 SASEGT. The CDR3 totals 15 residues. CDR3 region: CASRKGQNPNYGYTF. For the CDR3, the DNA is TGTGCCAGCAGAAAGGGACAAAACCCCAACTATGGCTACACCTTC.

This chain joins TRBV28 and TRBJ1-5; 10 bases match TRBD1. The V gene's germline CDR1 is MDHEN and CDR2 SYDVKM. The CDR3 consists of 15 residues. Trimming at V came to 3 bases and at J to 5 bases, leaving 4 bases not matched to a gene. The CDR3 DNA is TGTGCCAGCAGTTTCGGGACAGGGGAGGATCAGCCCCAGCATTTT. This gives the protein CASSFGTGEDQPQHF.

V usage is TRBV4-1 and J usage is TRBJ1-2; 10 nucleotides agree with TRBD1. Germline V CDR1 and CDR2: MGHRA, YSYEKL. CDR3 length: 15 residues. V was clipped by 4 bases and J by 8 bases; unmatched bases: 10. The CDR3 is CASSPRDRGLRGYTF. The CDR3 coding sequence is TGCGCCAGCAGCCCCCGGGACAGGGGTTTGAGAGGCTACACCTTC.

In its sample, this clone was seen once. The chain carries TRBV28 and TRBJ2-7; D is tentatively TRBD1 or TRBD2 (6 bases each). Germline CDR1 is MDHEN and CDR2 is SYDVKM. V gave up 4 bases and J gave up 4 bases, with 26 bases separating them. CDR3 length equals 18 residues. The DNA of the CDR3 is TGTGCCAGCAGTTACCGGGTCCTCCGCCCAGAGGGGGGATACGAGCAGTACTTC. Translation gives CASSYRVLRPEGGYEQYF.

The CDR3 sequence: CASSLEFSGDSNQPQHF. The DNA of the CDR3 is TGTGCCAGCAGCTTAGAGTTCTCCGGGGATAGCAATCAGCCCCAGCATTTT. The rearrangement joins TRBV11-3 to TRBJ1-5, with D hard to call. CDR1 is SGHNT and CDR2 is YENEEA in the germline V gene. This CDR3 contains 17 residues. V lost 0 bases, J lost 0 bases, and 12 bases lay in between.

This chain uses TRBV19 with TRBJ2-7, with D hard to call. The CDR3 is 13 residues long. V gave up 5 bases and J gave up 3 bases, with 11 bases separating them. In germline, CDR1 is LNHDA, CDR2 SQIVND (reference sequence). CDR3 sequence: CASSQGPNYEQYF. CDR3 nucleotides: TGTGCCAGTAGTCAAGGACCTAACTACGAGCAGTACTTC.

The chain links TRBV19 to TRBJ2-7; possible D gene TRBD2, 6 bases. The germline V and J ends were trimmed by 0 bases and 0 bases, with 12 bases remaining between them. Germline values: CDR1 LNHDA, CDR2 SQIVND (reference sequence). CDR3 length equals 16 residues. The CDR3 bases are TGTGCCAGTAGTATAGATTTGGAGGAGGGCTCCTACGAGCAGTACTTC. Translation: CASSIDLEEGSYEQYF.

V gene TRBV5-5 combines with J gene TRBJ1-5; TRBD1 matches at 7 bases. Germline V gene data show CDR1 as SGHKS and CDR2 as YYEKEE (reference sequence). V was pared by 0 bases and J by 9 bases, with 12 bases of the junction left unmatched. The CDR3 contains 16 residues. The CDR3 DNA is TGTGCCAGCAGCTTGGGCCCGGACAGGACCTTTTGGCCCCAGCATTTT. This sequence encodes CASSLGPDRTFWPQHF.

This clone is a singleton in its sample. The chain links TRBV19 to TRBJ2-2; the match to TRBD2 covers 14 bases. Germline trimming cut 5 bases from V and 8 bases from J; bases unmatched to any gene: 7. This CDR3 comprises 16 residues. The germline V gene has CDR1 LNHDA and CDR2 SQIVND (reference sequence). The CDR3 DNA reads TGTGCCAGTAGTCCCCGACTAGCGGGAGGGCCGGGGGAGCTGTTTTTT. It encodes CASSPRLAGGPGELFF.

Comments on this clone: This sample includes further DNA sequences coding for the same CDR3. This CDR3 reads CASSLGSGPYEQYF. The CDR3, as DNA: TGTGCCAGCAGTCTGGGTAGCGGCCCCTACGAGCAGTACTTC. The gene calls are TRBV27 and TRBJ2-7; tentative D call: TRBD2 (6 bases). Germline V gene sequence: CDR1 MNHEY, CDR2 SMNVEV (reference sequence). This CDR3 region has 14 residues. V was trimmed by 5 bases and J by 2 bases, leaving 13 bases between them.

V usage is TRBV5-6 and J usage is TRBJ2-5; 9 positions agree with TRBD1. The trim removed 2 bases at V and 2 bases at J, leaving 10 bases unmatched. The length of the CDR3 is 17 residues. Germline CDR1 reads SGHDT; CDR2 reads YYEEEE. DNA of the CDR3: TGTGCCAGCAGCTTTAACCGAGGGACAGGGACTCAAGAGACCCAGTACTTC. Residues: CASSFNRGTGTQETQYF. The entire variable domain, with the rest obtained from reference TRBV5-6 and TRBJ2-5, is as follows: DAGVTQSPTHLIKTRGQQVTLRCSPKSGHDTVSWYQQALGQGPQFIFQYYEEEERQRGNFPDRFSGHQFPNYSSELNVNALLLGDSALYLCASSFNRGTGTQETQYFGPGTRLLVL.

The chain employs TRBV7-6 and TRBJ2-1, with TRBD2 identical over 7 bases. V lost 5 bases and J lost 3; bases outside the gene matches: 4. This CDR3 contains 14 residues. Germline CDR1 reads SGHVS; CDR2 reads FNYEAQ. CDR3 sequence: CASSPSGGYNEQFF. Written as DNA, the CDR3 is TGTGCCAGCAGCCCCTCGGGAGGCTACAATGAGCAGTTCTTC.

The rearrangement links TRBV5-6 to TRBJ2-7; D possibly corresponds to TRBD1 (6 bases). This CDR3 spans 14 amino acids. Per the germline V gene, CDR1 is SGHDT and CDR2 is YYEEEE. Trimming left V 2 bases short and J 2 bases short, with 11 bases between. CDR3 in DNA: TGTGCCAGCAGCTTTAAACAGGGCGCCTACGAGCAGTACTTC. It codes for CASSFKQGAYEQYF.

The V and J genes are TRBV4-2 and TRBJ2-5; 10 bases agree with TRBD2. The CDR3 is 17 residues long. V dropped 0 bases and J dropped 5; count of bases not matched to a gene: 9. Per germline, CDR1 LGHNA and CDR2 YNFKEQ. The CDR3 loop is CASSQDRSLAGVETQYF. The CDR3 DNA is TGTGCCAGCAGCCAAGACAGGTCCCTAGCGGGAGTGGAGACCCAGTACTTC.

V and J are TRBV7-9 and TRBJ2-6, with a weak D call TRBD1 (5 bases). This CDR3 has 18 residues. V lost 5 bases, J lost 0 bases, and 17 bases lay in between. Germline values: CDR1 SEHNR, CDR2 FQNEAQ (reference sequence). CDR3: CASSAAQGTYSGANVLTF. The CDR3 region has the DNA TGTGCCAGCAGCGCAGCTCAGGGAACTTACTCTGGGGCCAACGTCCTGACTTTC.